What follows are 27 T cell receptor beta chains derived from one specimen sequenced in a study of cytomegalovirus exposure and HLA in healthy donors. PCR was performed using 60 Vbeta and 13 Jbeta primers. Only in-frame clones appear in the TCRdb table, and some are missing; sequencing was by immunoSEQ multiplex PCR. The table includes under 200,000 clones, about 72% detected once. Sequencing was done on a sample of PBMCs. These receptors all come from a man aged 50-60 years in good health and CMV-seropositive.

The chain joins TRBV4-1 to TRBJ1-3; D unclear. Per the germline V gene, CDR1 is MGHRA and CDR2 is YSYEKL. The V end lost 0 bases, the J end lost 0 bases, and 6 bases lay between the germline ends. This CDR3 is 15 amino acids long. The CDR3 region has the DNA TGCGCCAGCAGCCAAGACGGAGGCTCTGGAAACACCATATATTTT. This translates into CASSQDGGSGNTIYF.

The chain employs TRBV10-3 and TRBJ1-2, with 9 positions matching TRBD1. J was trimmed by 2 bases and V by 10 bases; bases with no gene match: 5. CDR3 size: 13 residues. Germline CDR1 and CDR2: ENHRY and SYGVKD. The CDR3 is CATDGQGNYGYTF. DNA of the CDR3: TGTGCCACCGACGGACAGGGGAACTATGGCTACACCTTC.

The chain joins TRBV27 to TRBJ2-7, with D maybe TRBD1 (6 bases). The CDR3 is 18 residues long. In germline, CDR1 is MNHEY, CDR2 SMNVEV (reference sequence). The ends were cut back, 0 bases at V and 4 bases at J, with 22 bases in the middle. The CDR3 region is CASSLSGPKGRGAYEQYF. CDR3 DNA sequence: TGTGCCAGCAGTTTATCGGGGCCTAAGGGCAGGGGAGCGTACGAGCAGTACTTC.

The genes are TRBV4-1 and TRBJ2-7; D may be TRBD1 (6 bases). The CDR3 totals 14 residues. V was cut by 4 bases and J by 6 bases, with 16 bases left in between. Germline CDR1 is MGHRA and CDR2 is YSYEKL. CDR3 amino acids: CASSLTDRRTEQYF. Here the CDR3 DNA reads TGCGCCAGCAGCCTCACGGACAGACGTACCGAGCAGTACTTC.

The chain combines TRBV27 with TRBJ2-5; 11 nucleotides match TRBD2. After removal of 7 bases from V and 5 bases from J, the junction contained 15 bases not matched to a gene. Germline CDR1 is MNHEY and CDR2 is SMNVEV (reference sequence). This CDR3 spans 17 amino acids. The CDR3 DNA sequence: TGTGCCAGCAAACCTATTACTAGCGGGGGCCTAGGGGAGACCCAGTACTTC. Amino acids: CASKPITSGGLGETQYF.

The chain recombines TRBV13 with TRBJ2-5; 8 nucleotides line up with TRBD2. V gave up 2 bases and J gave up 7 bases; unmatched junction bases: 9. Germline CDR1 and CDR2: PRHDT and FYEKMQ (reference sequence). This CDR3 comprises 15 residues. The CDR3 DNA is TGTGCCAGCAGCTTACGGGCTAGCGGGTTGCGGACCCAGTACTTC. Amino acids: CASSLRASGLRTQYF.

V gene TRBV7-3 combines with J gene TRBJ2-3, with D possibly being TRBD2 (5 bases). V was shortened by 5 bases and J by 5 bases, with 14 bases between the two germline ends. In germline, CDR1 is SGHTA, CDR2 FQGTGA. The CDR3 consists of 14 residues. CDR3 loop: CASSPQPGLDTQYF. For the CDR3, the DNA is TGTGCCAGCAGCCCGCAGCCGGGGTTAGATACGCAGTATTTT.

Here the CDR3 reads CASSLDRGRDEQYF. The CDR3 DNA sequence: TGCGCCAGCAGCTTAGACAGGGGGCGCGACGAGCAGTACTTC. The chain combines TRBV5-1 with TRBJ2-7; 10 positions agree with TRBD1. CDR1 and CDR2 from the germline V gene are SGHRS and YFSETQ. This CDR3 spans 14 amino acids. The V and J ends lost 2 bases and 5 bases, in that order; junction bases with no gene match: 4.

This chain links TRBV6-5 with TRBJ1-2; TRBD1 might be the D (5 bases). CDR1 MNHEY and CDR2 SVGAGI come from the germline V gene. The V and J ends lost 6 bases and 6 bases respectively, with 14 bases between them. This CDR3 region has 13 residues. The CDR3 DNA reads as TGTGCCAGCAGGCTCCTGGTAGGGGATGGCTACACCTTC. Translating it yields CASRLLVGDGYTF.

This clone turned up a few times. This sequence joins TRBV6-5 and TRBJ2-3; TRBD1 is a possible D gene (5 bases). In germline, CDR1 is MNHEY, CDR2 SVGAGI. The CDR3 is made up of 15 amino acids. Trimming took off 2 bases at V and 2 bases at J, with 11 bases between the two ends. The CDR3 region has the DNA TGTGCCAGCAGTTACGGGGCTCTGTCCACAGATACGCAGTATTTT. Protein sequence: CASSYGALSTDTQYF.

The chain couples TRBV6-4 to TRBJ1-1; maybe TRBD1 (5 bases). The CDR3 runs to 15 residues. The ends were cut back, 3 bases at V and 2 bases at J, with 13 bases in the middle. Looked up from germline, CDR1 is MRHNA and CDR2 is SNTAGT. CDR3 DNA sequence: TGTGCCAGCAGTGAGGGCGGGGGGGGAAACACTGAAGCTTTCTTT. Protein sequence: CASSEGGGGNTEAFF.

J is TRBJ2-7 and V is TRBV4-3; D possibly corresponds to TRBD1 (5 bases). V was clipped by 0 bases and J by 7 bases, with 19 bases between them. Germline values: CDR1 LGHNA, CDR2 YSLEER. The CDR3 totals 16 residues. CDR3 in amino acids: CASSQDWAGYLREQYF. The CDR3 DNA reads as TGCGCCAGCAGCCAAGATTGGGCAGGGTACTTGCGGGAGCAGTACTTC.

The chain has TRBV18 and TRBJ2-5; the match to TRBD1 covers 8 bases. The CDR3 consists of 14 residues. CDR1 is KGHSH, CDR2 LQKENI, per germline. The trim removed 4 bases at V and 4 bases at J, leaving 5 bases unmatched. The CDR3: CASSQKQGGETQYF. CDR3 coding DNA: TGTGCCAGCTCACAAAAACAGGGGGGAGAGACCCAGTACTTC.

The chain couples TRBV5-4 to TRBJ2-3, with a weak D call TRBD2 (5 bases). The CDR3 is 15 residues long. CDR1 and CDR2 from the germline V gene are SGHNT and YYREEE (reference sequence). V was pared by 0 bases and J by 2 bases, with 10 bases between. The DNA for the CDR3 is TGTGCCAGCAGCTTGGTAGCGACGCACACAGATACGCAGTATTTT. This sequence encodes CASSLVATHTDTQYF.

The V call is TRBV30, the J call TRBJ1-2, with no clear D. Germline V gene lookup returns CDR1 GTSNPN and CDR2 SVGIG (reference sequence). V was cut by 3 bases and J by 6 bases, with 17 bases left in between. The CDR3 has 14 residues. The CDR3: CAWSATVISNGYTF. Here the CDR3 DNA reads TGTGCCTGGAGCGCTACAGTAATCAGTAATGGCTACACCTTC.

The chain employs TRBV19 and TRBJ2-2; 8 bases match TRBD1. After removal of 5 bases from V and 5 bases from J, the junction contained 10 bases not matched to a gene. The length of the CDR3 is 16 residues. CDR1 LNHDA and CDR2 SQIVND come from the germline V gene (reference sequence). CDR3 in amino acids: CASSLSGGARTGELFF. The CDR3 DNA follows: TGTGCCAGTAGTCTGTCAGGGGGCGCGCGTACCGGGGAGCTGTTTTTT.

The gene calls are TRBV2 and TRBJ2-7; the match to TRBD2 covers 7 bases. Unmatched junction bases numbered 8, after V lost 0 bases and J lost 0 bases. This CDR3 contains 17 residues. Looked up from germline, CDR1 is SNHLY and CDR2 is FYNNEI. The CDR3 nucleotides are TGTGCCAGCAGTGAAGCGCGGGGCGGGAGAAGCTCCTACGAGCAGTACTTC. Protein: CASSEARGGRSSYEQYF.

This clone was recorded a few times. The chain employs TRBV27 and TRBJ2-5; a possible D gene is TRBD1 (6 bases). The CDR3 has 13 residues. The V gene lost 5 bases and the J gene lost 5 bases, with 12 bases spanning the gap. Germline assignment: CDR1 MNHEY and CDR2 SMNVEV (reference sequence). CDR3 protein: CASSQQGRETQYF. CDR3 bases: TGTGCCAGCAGTCAACAGGGACGGGAGACCCAGTACTTC.

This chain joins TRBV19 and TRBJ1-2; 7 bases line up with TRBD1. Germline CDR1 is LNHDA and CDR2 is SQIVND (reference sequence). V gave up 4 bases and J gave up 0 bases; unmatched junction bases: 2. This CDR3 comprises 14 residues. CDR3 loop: CASSRDRANYGYTF. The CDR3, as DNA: TGTGCCAGTAGTAGGGACAGAGCTAACTATGGCTACACCTTC.

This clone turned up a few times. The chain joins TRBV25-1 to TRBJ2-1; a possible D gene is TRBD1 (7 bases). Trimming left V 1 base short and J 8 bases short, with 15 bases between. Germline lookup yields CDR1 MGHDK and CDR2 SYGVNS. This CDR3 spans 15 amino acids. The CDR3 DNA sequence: TGTGCCAGCAGTGAATCAGGAGGGGGCTGGGATGAGCAGTTCTTC. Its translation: CASSESGGGWDEQFF.

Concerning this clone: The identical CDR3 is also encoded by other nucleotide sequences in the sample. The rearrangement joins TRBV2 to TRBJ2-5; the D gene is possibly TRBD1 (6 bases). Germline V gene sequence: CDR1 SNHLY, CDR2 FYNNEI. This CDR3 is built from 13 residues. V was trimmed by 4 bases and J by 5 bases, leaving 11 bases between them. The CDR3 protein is CASSGGRGETQYF. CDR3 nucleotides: TGTGCCAGCAGTGGGGGCAGGGGCGAGACCCAGTACTTC.

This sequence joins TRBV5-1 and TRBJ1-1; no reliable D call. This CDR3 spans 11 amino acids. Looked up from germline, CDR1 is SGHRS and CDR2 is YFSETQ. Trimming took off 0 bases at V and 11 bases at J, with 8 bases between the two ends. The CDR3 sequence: CASSLAGVAFF. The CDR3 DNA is TGCGCCAGCAGCTTGGCCGGGGTGGCTTTCTTT.

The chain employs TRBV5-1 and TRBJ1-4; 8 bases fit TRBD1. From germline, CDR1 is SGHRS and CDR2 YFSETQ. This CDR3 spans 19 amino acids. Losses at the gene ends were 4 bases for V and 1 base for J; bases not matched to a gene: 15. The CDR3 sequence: CASSPTHYRGAITNEKLFF. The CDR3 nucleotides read TGCGCCAGCAGCCCCACCCACTACAGGGGGGCCATAACTAATGAAAAACTGTTTTTT.

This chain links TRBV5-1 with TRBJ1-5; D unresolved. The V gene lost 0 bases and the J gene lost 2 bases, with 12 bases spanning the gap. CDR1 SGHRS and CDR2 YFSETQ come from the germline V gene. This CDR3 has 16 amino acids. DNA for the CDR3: TGCGCCAGCAGCTTGGGGCCTCCCGAGGGCAATCAGCCCCAGCATTTT. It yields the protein CASSLGPPEGNQPQHF.

The CDR3 nucleotides are TGTGCCAGCAGCTTAGTCGCAGGGGAAGCTTTCTTT. Translating gives CASSLVAGEAFF. The V gene is TRBV7-9, the J gene TRBJ1-1, with D perhaps matching TRBD1 (5 bases). There are 12 residues in the CDR3. Trimming removed 1 base from V and 8 bases from J, with 8 bases in between. CDR1 SEHNR and CDR2 FQNEAQ come from the germline V gene (reference sequence).

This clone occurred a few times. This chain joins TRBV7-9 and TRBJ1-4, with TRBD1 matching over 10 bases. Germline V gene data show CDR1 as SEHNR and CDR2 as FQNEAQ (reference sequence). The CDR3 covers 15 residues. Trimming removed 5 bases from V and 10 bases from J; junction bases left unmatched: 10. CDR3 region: CASSASDRGLGKLFF. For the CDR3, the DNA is TGTGCCAGCAGCGCGTCAGACAGGGGGCTTGGAAAACTGTTTTTT.

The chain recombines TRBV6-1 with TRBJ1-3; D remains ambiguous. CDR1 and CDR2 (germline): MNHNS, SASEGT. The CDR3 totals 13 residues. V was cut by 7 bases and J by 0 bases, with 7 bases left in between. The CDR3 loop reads CASKVSSGNTIYF. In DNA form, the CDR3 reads TGTGCCAGCAAAGTGAGCTCTGGAAACACCATATATTTT.